The 17 T cell receptor beta chains given below trace back to one sample, sequenced in a study of T cells in Graves' hyperthyroidism and ophthalmopathy. Amplification yielded TCR beta CDR3 regions, with RNA transcripts as the source. An initial round of RT-PCR targeting the TCR CDR3 relied on the HTBI primer set. TCRdb used MiXCR to reprocess the multiplex PCR reads, holding one entry per CDR3 protein. Of 500,000 or so distinct CDR3 sequences listed, roughly 15% are singletons. Sequencing input: blood. Source of these receptors: a woman younger than 35 with Graves' ophthalmopathy.

The genes are TRBV6-5 and TRBJ1-1, with no clear D. The CDR3 loop spans 19 amino acids. V lost 2 bases and J lost 0, with 22 bases in between. Germline loops: CDR1 MNHEY, CDR2 SVGAGI. The CDR3 region is CASSYREMTWRGMNTEAFF. Written as DNA, the CDR3 is TGTGCCAGCAGTTACCGGGAAATGACCTGGCGGGGAATGAACACTGAAGCTTTCTTT.

This clonotype was seen a handful of times. J is TRBJ2-1 and V is TRBV20-1, with 7 bases matching TRBD2. This CDR3 comprises 13 residues. The trim removed 5 bases at V and 8 bases at J, leaving 9 bases unmatched. Per germline, CDR1 DFQATT and CDR2 SNEGSKA (reference sequence). CDR3 DNA: TGCAGTGCTGAGGTGGGGACTATGGATGAGCAGTTCTTC. Translating gives CSAEVGTMDEQFF.

This clonotype was counted a few times. The V and J genes are TRBV5-5 and TRBJ2-5; 7 nucleotides line up with TRBD1. CDR1 and CDR2 (germline): SGHKS, YYEKEE (reference sequence). With V trimmed by 0 bases and J by 8 bases, 13 bases remained unmatched. The CDR3 spans 16 residues. CDR3 sequence reads: CASSLEPPGTVETQYF. For the CDR3, the DNA is TGTGCCAGCAGCTTGGAACCCCCCGGGACAGTAGAAACCCAGTACTTC.

This clonotype occurred a few times. V is TRBV12-3 or TRBV12-4 and J is TRBJ2-1, with TRBD2 as a possible D gene (5 bases). The CDR3 runs 11 residues. Trimming left V 5 bases short and J 8 bases short, with 7 bases between. The CDR3 DNA reads TGTGCCAGCAGTACGGAGGATGAGCAGTTCTTC. Its translation is CASSTEDEQFF.

CDR3 in DNA: TGCGCCAGCAGTACGAGTCGACAGGGGAACACTGAAGCTTTCTTT. It specifies CASSTSRQGNTEAFF. The genes are TRBV5-1 and TRBJ1-1, with 7 bases lining up with TRBD1. CDR1 is SGHRS and CDR2 is YFSETQ in the germline V gene. Trimming at V came to 5 bases and at J to 1 base, leaving 8 bases not matched to a gene. This CDR3 spans 15 amino acids.

This sequence joins TRBV27 and TRBJ2-1; TRBD1 matches at 7 bases. This CDR3 spans 15 amino acids. Per the germline V gene, CDR1 is MNHEY and CDR2 is SMNVEV (reference sequence). J gave up 9 bases and V 4 bases, and 12 bases lay outside the gene matches. CDR3 DNA sequence: TGTGCCAGCAGTTCCCCGGACAGGTCTTTGAGTGAGCAGTTCTTC. Protein product: CASSSPDRSLSEQFF.

In this sample, this clonotype turned up a few times. A junction boundary mismatches the germline segment, possibly from a read error. The CDR3 reads CASSPGLAGGPSYNEQLF. Written as DNA, the CDR3 is TGTGCCAGCAGCCCTGGACTAGCGGGGGGCCCCTCCTACAATGAGCAGCTCTTC. V is TRBV7-9 and J is TRBJ2-1; 14 bases line up with TRBD2. The CDR3 length is 18 residues. Germline CDR1 is SEHNR and CDR2 is FQNEAQ (reference sequence).

V and J are TRBV4-1 and TRBJ2-7; TRBD1 might be the D (5 bases). CDR3 size: 14 residues. The germline gives CDR1 MGHRA, CDR2 YSYEKL. V shed 1 base and J shed 1 base, with 8 bases lying between them. The CDR3 DNA reads as TGCGCCAGCAGCCAAGCCTCAGGGTCCTACGAGCAGTACTTC. The encoded protein is CASSQASGSYEQYF.

This clonotype was seen repeatedly, ten times or more. The rearrangement joins TRBV12-3 or TRBV12-4 to TRBJ2-3; D could derive from TRBD1 or TRBD2 (6 bases each). The V end lost 8 bases, the J end lost 0 bases, and 12 bases lay between the germline ends. CDR3 size: 14 residues. The CDR3 here is CASQRGGSTDTQYF. Here the CDR3 DNA reads TGTGCCAGCCAACGAGGGGGGAGCACAGATACGCAGTATTTT.

This clonotype was recorded many times. This rearrangement joins TRBV7-9 to TRBJ2-3; 8 nucleotides agree with TRBD2. CDR1 is SEHNR and CDR2 is FQNEAQ in the germline V gene (reference sequence). The CDR3 contains 17 residues. V was clipped by 1 base and J by 3 bases; unmatched bases: 9. CDR3: CASSLEGSGSLTDTQYF. The DNA of the CDR3 is TGTGCCAGCAGCTTAGAAGGGAGCGGGAGTCTGACAGATACGCAGTATTTT. The full variable domain, rest sourced from reference TRBV7-9 and TRBJ2-3, is DTGVSQNPRHKITKRGQNVTFRCDPISEHNRLYWYRQTLGQGPEFLTYFQNEAQLEKSRLLSDRFSAERPKGSFSTLEIQRTEQGDSAMYLCASSLEGSGSLTDTQYFGPGTRLTVL.

This clonotype was observed many times. The rearrangement uses TRBV3-1 and TRBJ2-4; weak D call: TRBD2 (5 bases). The CDR3 has 11 amino acids. V was cut by 1 base and J by 10 bases, with 5 bases left in between. Germline CDR1 and CDR2: LGHDT and YNNKEL (reference sequence). CDR3: CASSQGGIQYF. For the CDR3, the DNA is TGTGCCAGCAGCCAAGGAGGGATTCAGTACTTC.

Points on this clonotype: Given a much more abundant clone one base away, this may be a read error. V gene TRBV29-1 combines with J gene TRBJ1-1, with TRBD1 as a possible D gene (6 bases). Germline CDR1 SQVTM, CDR2 ANQGSEA. V dropped 7 bases and J dropped 10 bases, with 19 bases sitting between them. This CDR3 is 12 amino acids long. Here the CDR3 reads CSAKQGPPGAFF. The CDR3 region has the DNA TGCAGCGCCAAACAGGGCCCTCCTGGAGCTTTCTTT.

This clonotype has ten or more counts. This chain connects TRBV20-1 to TRBJ2-3; 11 nucleotides agree with TRBD2. The germline gives CDR1 DFQATT, CDR2 SNEGSKA (reference sequence). This CDR3 contains 13 residues. V trimming: 6 bases; J trimming: 5 bases; junction bases outside the gene matches: 4. The CDR3 protein is CSARLAGIDTQYF. The CDR3 DNA follows: TGCAGTGCCAGACTAGCGGGGATAGATACGCAGTATTTT.

The V call is TRBV20-1, the J call TRBJ1-2; TRBD1 agrees at 7 bases. Germline-derived CDR1 and CDR2 are DFQATT and SNEGSKA (reference sequence). Trimming cost V 1 base and J 4 bases; bases outside gene matches: 9. The length of the CDR3 is 15 residues. The CDR3 reads CSARVRRDSPYGYTF. The CDR3 DNA reads TGCAGTGCTAGAGTACGCCGGGACAGTCCCTATGGCTACACCTTC.

The chain joins TRBV29-1 to TRBJ1-4; TRBD1 agrees at 11 bases. Germline CDR1 is SQVTM and CDR2 is ANQGSEA. The CDR3 is made up of 15 amino acids. The V gene end was trimmed by 4 bases and the J gene end by 4 bases; junction bases not matched to a gene: 5. The CDR3, as DNA: TGCAGCGTTGTGGACAGGGGGCTTGGTAATGAAAAACTGTTTTTT. This sequence encodes CSVVDRGLGNEKLFF.

In this sample, this clonotype turned up a few times. A read error is possible here, since a much larger clone lies one base away. The rearrangement links TRBV5-1 to TRBJ2-7; tentative D call: TRBD2 (6 bases). The CDR3 is 14 amino acids. Trimming pared 0 bases from V and 2 bases from J, leaving 9 bases between. Germline values: CDR1 SGHRS, CDR2 YFSETQ. The CDR3 nucleotides read TGCGCCAGCAGCTTGGGCGGGGTCCCCTACGAGCAGTACTTC. This sequence encodes CASSLGGVPYEQYF.

The rearrangement joins TRBV19 to TRBJ1-2; 10 nucleotides align to TRBD1. The CDR3 has 14 amino acids. After removal of 8 bases from V and 3 bases from J, the junction contained 6 bases not matched to a gene. Germline V lookup: CDR1 LNHDA, CDR2 SQIVND (reference sequence). CDR3 in DNA: TGTGCCAGTGGAGGGACAGGGGCCTACTATGGCTACACCTTC. The encoded protein is CASGGTGAYYGYTF. Variable domain in full (rest from reference TRBV19 and TRBJ1-2): DGGITQSPKYLFRKEGQNVTLSCEQNLNHDAMYWYRQDPGQGLRLIYYSQIVNDFQKGDIAEGYSVSREKKESFPLTVTSAQKNPTAFYLCASGGTGAYYGYTFGSGTRLTVV.